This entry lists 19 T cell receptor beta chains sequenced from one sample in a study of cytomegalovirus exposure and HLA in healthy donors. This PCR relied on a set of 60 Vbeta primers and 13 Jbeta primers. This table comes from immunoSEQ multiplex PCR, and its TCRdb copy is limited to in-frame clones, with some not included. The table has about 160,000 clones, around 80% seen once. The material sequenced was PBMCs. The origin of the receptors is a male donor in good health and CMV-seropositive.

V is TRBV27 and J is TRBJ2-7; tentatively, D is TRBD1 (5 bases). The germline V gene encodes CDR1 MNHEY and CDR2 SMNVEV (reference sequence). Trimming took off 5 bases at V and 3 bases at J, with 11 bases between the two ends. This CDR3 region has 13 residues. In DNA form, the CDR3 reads TGTGCCAGCAGTATAGTGGGGCACTACGAGCAGTACTTC. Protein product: CASSIVGHYEQYF.

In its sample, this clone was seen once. The CDR3, as DNA: TGTGCCAGCAGTTTTGGCAGTCGGCCGGGGGACGGGGAGCTGTTTTTT. Its protein product is CASSFGSRPGDGELFF. The chain joins TRBV27 to TRBJ2-2, with a weak D call TRBD2 (6 bases). Germline-derived CDR1 and CDR2 are MNHEY and SMNVEV (reference sequence). The V end lost 3 bases, the J end lost 7 bases, and 18 bases lay between the germline ends. The CDR3 covers 16 residues.

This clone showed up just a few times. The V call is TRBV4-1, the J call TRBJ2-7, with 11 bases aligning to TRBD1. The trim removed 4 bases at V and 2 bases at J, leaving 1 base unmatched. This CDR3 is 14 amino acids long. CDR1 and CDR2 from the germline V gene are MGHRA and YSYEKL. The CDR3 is CASSPGQGAYEQYF. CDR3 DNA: TGCGCCAGCAGCCCGGGACAGGGGGCCTACGAGCAGTACTTC.

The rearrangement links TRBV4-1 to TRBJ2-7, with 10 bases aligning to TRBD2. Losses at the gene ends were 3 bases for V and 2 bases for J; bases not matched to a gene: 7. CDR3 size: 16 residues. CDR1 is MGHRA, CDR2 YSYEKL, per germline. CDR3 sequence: CASSHPGLAATYEQYF. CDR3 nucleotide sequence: TGCGCCAGCAGCCATCCCGGACTAGCGGCTACCTACGAGCAGTACTTC.

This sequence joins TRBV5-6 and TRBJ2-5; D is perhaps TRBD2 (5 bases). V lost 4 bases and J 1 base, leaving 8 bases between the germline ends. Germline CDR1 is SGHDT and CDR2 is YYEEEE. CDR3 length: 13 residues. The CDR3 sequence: CASSPGIQETQYF. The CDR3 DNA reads TGTGCCAGCAGCCCCGGGATCCAAGAGACCCAGTACTTC.

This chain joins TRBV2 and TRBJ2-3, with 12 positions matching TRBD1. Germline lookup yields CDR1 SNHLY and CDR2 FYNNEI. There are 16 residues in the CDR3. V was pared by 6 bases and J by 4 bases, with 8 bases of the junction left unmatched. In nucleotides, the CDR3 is TGTGCCAGCAGCCCCGGGACAGGGGGCGCCGCAGATACGCAGTATTTT. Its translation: CASSPGTGGAADTQYF.

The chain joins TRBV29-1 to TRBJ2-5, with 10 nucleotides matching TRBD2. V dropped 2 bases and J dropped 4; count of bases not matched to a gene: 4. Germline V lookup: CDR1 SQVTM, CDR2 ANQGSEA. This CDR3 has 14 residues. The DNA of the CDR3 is TGCAGCGTTGAAAGGAGACTAGCGGGAGAGACCCAGTACTTC. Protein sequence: CSVERRLAGETQYF.

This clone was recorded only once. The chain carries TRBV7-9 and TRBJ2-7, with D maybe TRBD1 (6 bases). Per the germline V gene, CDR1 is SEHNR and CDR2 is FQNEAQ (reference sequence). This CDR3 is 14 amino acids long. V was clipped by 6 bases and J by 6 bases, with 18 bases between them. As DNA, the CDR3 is TGTGCCAGCAGGGGGGCAGGGTCGACGGCCGAGCAGTACTTC. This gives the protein CASRGAGSTAEQYF.

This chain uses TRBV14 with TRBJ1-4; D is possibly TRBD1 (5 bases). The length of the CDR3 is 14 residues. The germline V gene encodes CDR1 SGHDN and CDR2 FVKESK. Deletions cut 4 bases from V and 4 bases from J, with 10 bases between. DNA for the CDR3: TGTGCCAGCAGCCCCATCGGGGGTAATGAAAAACTGTTTTTT. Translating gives CASSPIGGNEKLFF.

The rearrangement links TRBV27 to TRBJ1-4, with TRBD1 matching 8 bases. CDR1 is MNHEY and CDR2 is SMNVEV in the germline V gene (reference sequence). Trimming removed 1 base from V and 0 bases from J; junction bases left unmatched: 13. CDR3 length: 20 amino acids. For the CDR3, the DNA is TGTGCCAGCAGTTTATTCCGCGTCAGGGGGCAGAGGGCAACTAATGAAAAACTGTTTTTT. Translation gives CASSLFRVRGQRATNEKLFF.

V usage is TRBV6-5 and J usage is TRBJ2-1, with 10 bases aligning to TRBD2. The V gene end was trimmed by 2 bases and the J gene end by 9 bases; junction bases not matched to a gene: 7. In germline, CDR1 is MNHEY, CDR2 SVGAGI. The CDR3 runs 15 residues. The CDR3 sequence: CASSYDTSGIGEQFF. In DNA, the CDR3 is TGTGCCAGCAGTTACGACACTAGCGGGATCGGTGAGCAGTTCTTC.

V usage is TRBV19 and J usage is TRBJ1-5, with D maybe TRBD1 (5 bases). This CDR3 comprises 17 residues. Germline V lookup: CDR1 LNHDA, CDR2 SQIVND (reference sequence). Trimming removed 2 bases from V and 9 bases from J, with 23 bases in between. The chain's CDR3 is CASSISLGRRTNGPQHF. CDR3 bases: TGTGCCAGTAGTATAAGTCTGGGACGGAGGACTAATGGGCCCCAGCATTTT. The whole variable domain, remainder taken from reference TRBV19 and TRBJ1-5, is DGGITQSPKYLFRKEGQNVTLSCEQNLNHDAMYWYRQDPGQGLRLIYYSQIVNDFQKGDIAEGYSVSREKKESFPLTVTSAQKNPTAFYLCASSISLGRRTNGPQHFGDGTRLSIL.

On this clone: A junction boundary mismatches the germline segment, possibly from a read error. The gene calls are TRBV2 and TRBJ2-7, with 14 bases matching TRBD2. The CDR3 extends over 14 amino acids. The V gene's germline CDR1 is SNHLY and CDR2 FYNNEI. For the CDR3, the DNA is TGTGCCAGCCGTGAAGGGACTAGCGGGAGTGGACAGTACTTC. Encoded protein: CASREGTSGSGQYF.

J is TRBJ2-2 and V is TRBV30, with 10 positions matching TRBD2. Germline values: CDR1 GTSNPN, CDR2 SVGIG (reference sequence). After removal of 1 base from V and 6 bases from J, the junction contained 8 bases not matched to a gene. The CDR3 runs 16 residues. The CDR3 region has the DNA TGTGCCTGGAGTGGGGGACTAGCGCAACGGGCCGGGGAGCTGTTTTTT. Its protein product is CAWSGGLAQRAGELFF.

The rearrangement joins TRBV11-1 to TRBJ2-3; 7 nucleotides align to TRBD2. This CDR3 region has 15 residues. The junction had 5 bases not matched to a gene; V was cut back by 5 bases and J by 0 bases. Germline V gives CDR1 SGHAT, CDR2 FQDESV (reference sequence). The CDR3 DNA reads TGTGCCAGCAGCCCAGCGGGAATTAGCACAGATACGCAGTATTTT. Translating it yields CASSPAGISTDTQYF.

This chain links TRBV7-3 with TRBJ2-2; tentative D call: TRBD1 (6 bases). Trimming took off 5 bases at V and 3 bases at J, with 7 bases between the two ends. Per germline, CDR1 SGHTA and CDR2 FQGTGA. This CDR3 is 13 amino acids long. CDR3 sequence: CASSRQDTGELFF. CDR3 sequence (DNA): TGTGCCAGCAGCCGACAGGACACCGGGGAGCTGTTTTTT.

This chain's CDR3 is CASSLARGIVYEQYF. The DNA of the CDR3 is TGTGCCAGCAGCTTAGCGCGGGGCATAGTCTACGAGCAGTACTTC. The chain uses TRBV7-2 and TRBJ2-7, with D perhaps matching TRBD2 (6 bases). This CDR3 is built from 15 residues. CDR1 is SGHTA and CDR2 is FQGNSA in the germline V gene. The V and J ends lost 0 bases and 3 bases respectively, with 12 bases between them.

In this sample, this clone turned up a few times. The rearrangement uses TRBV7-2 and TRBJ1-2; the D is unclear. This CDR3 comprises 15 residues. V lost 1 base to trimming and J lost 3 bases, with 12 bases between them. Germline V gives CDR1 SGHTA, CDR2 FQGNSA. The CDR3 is CASSLVAGGDYGYTF. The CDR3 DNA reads TGTGCCAGCAGCTTAGTTGCAGGCGGGGACTATGGCTACACCTTC.

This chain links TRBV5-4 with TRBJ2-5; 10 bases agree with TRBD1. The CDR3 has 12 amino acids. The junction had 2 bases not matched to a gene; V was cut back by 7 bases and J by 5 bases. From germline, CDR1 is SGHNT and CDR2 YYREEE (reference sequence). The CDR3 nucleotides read TGTGCCAGCCTGGGACAGGGGGAGACCCAGTACTTC. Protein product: CASLGQGETQYF.